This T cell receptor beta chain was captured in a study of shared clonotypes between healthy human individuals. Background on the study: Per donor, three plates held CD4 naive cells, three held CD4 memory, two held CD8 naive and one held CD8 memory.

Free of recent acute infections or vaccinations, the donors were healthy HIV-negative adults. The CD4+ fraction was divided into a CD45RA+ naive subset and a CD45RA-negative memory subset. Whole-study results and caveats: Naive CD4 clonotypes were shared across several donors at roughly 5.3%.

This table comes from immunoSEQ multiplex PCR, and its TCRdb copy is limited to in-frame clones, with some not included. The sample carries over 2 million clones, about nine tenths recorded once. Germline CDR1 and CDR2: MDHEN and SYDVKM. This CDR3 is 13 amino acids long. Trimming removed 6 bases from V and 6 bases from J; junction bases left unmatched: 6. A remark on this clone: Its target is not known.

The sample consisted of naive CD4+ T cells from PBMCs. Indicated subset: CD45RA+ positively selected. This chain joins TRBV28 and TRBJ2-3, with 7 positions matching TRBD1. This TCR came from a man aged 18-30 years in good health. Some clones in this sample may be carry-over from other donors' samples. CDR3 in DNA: TGTGCCAGCAGGCGACAGGGTTACGATACGCAGTATTTT. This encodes CASRRQGYDTQYF.